This T cell receptor (beta chain) was found in a study of blood T cell repertoires in COVID-19. Cohorts were based on clinical histories the participants reported. Here immunoSEQ multiplex PCR was the method, and the copy in TCRdb shows in-frame clones only, minus some. The sample contains approximately 200,000 clones, approximately 86% of which appear only once. The CDR3 has 17 residues. V lost 0 bases to trimming and J lost 8 bases, with 22 bases between them. Germline V gene lookup returns CDR1 SGDLS and CDR2 YYNGEE. The origin of this receptor is a woman in her twenties or thirties who had recovered from COVID-19. The chain uses TRBV9 and TRBJ2-3; tentatively, D is TRBD2 (6 bases). Sequencing was carried out using PBMCs or T cells enriched from blood (not recorded which). CDR3 sequence: CASSVDSGGAGGGTQYF. CDR3 in DNA: TGTGCCAGCAGCGTAGACTCTGGCGGGGCGGGCGGTGGTACGCAGTATTTT.